The sequence of this T cell receptor (beta chain) was determined in a study of blood T cell repertoires in COVID-19. The assay was immunoSEQ multiplex PCR, and TCRdb's table has in-frame clones only and misses some. This sample yields a few hundred thousand clones, of which 88% are seen a single time; about 0.94% belongs to the top ten. The junction had 3 bases not matched to a gene; V was cut back by 6 bases and J by 4 bases. The CDR3 loop spans 15 amino acids. The germline V gene encodes CDR1 SNHLY and CDR2 FYNNEI. Participants came from fewer than 25 US areas, aged about 18 to 95 years. The sample taken for sequencing was PBMCs or T cells enriched from blood (not recorded which). The clonotype was recovered from a woman in her 30s who had been exposed to COVID-19. V is TRBV2 and J is TRBJ2-7; 16 bases fit TRBD2. CDR3 DNA sequence: TGTGCCAGCAGCGGGACTAGCGGGAGGGGGTACGAGCAGTACTTC. Its translation is CASSGTSGRGYEQYF.